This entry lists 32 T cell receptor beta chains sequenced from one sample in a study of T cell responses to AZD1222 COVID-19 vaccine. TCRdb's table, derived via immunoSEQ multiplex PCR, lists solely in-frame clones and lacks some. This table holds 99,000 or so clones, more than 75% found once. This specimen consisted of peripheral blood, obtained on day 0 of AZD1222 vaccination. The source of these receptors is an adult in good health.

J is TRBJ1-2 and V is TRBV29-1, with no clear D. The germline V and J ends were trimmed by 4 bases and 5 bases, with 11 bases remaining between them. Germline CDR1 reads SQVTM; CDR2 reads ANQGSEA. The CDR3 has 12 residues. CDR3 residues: CSVADTAYGYTF. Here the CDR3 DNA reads TGCAGCGTTGCTGACACAGCTTATGGCTACACCTTC.

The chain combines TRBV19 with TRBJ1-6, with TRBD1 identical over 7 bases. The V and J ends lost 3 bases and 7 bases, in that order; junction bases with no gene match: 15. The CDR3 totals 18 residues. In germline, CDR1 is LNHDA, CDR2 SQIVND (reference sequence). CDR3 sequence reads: CASSIIDRTGGMNSPLHF. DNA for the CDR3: TGTGCCAGTAGTATCATTGACAGGACAGGTGGGATGAATTCACCCCTCCACTTT. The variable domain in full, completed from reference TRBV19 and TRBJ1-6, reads DGGITQSPKYLFRKEGQNVTLSCEQNLNHDAMYWYRQDPGQGLRLIYYSQIVNDFQKGDIAEGYSVSREKKESFPLTVTSAQKNPTAFYLCASSIIDRTGGMNSPLHFGNGTRLTVT.

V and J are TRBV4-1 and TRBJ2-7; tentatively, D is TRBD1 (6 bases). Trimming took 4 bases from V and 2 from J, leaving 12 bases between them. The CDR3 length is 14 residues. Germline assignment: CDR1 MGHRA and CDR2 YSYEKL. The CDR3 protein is CASSPRDIPYEQYF. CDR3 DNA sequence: TGCGCCAGCAGCCCCAGGGACATTCCCTACGAGCAGTACTTC.

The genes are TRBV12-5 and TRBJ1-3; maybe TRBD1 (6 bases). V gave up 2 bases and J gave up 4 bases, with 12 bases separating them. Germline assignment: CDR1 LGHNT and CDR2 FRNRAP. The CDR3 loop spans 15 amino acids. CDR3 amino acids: CASGLHYREGNTIYF. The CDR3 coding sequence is TGTGCTAGTGGTTTGCATTACAGGGAGGGAAACACCATATATTTT.

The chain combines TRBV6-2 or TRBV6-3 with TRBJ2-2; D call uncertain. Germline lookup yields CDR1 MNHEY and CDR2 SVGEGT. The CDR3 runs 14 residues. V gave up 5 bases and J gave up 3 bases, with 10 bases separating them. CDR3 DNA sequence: TGTGCCAGCAGTCCCGGGCACGACACCGGGGAGCTGTTTTTT. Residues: CASSPGHDTGELFF.

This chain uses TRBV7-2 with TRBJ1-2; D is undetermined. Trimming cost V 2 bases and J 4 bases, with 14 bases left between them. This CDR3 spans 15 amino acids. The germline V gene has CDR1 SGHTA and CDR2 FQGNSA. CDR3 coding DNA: TGTGCCAGCAGCTTAAGTCTGTCCGAGATCTATGGCTACACCTTC. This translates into CASSLSLSEIYGYTF. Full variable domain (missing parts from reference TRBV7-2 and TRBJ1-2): GAGVSQSPSNKVTEKGKDVELRCDPISGHTALYWYRQSLGQGLEFLIYFQGNSAPDKSGLPSDRFSAERTGGSVSTLTIQRTQQEDSAVYLCASSLSLSEIYGYTFGSGTRLTVV.

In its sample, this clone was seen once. The CDR3 DNA reads TGTGCCAGCAGCGTGGACAGGCTGACTGAAGCTTTCTTT. Its protein is CASSVDRLTEAFF. The J gene is TRBJ1-1, the V gene TRBV5-4, with TRBD1 identical over 7 bases. Per the germline V gene, CDR1 is SGHNT and CDR2 is YYREEE (reference sequence). V dropped 4 bases and J dropped 5; count of bases not matched to a gene: 5. This CDR3 has 13 residues.

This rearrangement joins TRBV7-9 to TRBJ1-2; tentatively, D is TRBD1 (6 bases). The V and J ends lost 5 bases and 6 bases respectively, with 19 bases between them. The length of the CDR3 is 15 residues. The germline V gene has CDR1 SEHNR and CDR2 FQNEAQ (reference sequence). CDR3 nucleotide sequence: TGTGCCAGCAGCCATCGACAGGTAGAATCTGATGGCTACACCTTC. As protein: CASSHRQVESDGYTF.

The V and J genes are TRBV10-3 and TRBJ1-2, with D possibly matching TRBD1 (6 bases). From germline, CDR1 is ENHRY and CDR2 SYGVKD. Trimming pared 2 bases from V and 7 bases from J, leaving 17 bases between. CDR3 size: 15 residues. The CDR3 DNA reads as TGTGCCATCAGTGAGGCGCTGGGGGGGCTTCTTGGCTACACCTTC. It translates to CAISEALGGLLGYTF.

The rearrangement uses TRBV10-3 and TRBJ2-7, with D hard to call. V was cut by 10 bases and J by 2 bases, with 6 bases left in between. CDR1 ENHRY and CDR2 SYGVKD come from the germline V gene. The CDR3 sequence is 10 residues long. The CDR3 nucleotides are TGTGCCAGCGACCCCTACGAGCAGTACTTC. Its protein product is CASDPYEQYF.

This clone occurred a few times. In nucleotides, the CDR3 is TGTGCCAGCAGCTTGCGATCCACCTACGAGCAGTACTTC. This sequence encodes CASSLRSTYEQYF. The chain is built from TRBV14 and TRBJ2-7; unclear D gene. This CDR3 has 13 amino acids. V lost 5 bases to trimming and J lost 2 bases, with 10 bases between them. Per the germline V gene, CDR1 is SGHDN and CDR2 is FVKESK.

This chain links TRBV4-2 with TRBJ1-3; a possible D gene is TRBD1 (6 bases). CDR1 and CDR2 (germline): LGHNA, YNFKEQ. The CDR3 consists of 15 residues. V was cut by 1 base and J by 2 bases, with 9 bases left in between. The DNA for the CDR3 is TGTGCCAGCAGCCAAGGACAGGCAGCTGGAAACACCATATATTTT. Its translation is CASSQGQAAGNTIYF.

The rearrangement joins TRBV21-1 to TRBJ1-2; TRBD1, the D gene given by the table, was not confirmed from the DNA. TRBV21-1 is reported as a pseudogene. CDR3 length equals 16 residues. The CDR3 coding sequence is TGTGCCAGCAGCATCGAAATGAAGAACAGGGGCGGTGGCTACACCTTC. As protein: CASSIEMKNRGGGYTF.

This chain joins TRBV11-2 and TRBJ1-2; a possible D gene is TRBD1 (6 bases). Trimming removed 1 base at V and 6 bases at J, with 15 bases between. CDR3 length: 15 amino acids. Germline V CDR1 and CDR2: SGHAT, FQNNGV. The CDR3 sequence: CASSLGFRGGDGYTF. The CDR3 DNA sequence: TGTGCCAGCAGCTTAGGGTTCAGGGGCGGAGATGGCTACACCTTC. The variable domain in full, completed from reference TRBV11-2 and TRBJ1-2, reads EAGVAQSPRYKIIEKRQSVAFWCNPISGHATLYWYQQILGQGPKLLIQFQNNGVVDDSQLPKDRFSAERLKGVDSTLKIQPAKLEDSAVYLCASSLGFRGGDGYTFGSGTRLTVV.

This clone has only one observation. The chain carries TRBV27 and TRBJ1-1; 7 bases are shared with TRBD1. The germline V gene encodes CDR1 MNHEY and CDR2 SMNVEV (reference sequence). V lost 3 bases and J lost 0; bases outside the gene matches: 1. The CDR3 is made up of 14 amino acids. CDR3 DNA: TGTGCCAGCAGTTTGGGACAGATGAACACTGAAGCTTTCTTT. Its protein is CASSLGQMNTEAFF.

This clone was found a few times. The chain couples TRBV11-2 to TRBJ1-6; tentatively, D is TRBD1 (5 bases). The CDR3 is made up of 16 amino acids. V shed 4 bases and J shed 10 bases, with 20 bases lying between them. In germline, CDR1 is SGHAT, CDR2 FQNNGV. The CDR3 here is CASSSDRDGPLSPLHF. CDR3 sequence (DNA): TGTGCCAGCAGCTCGGACCGGGACGGGCCTTTATCACCCCTCCACTTT. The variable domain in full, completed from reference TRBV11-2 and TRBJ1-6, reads EAGVAQSPRYKIIEKRQSVAFWCNPISGHATLYWYQQILGQGPKLLIQFQNNGVVDDSQLPKDRFSAERLKGVDSTLKIQPAKLEDSAVYLCASSSDRDGPLSPLHFGNGTRLTVT.

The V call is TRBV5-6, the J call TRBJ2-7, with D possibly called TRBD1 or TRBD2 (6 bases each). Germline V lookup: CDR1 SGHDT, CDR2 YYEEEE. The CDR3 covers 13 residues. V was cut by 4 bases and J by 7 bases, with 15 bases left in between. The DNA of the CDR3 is TGTGCCAGCAGCCGGGGGCCCTATGGGGAGCAGTACTTC. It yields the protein CASSRGPYGEQYF.

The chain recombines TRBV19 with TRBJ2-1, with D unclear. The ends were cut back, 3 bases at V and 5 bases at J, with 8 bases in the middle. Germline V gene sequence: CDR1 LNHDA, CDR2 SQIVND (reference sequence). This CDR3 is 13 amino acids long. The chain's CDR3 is CASSIGGNNEQFF. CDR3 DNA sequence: TGTGCCAGTAGTATCGGCGGCAACAATGAGCAGTTCTTC.

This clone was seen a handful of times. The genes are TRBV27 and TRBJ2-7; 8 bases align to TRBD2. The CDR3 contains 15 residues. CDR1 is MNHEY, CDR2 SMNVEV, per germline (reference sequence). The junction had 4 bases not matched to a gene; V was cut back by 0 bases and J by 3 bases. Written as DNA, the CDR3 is TGTGCCAGCAGTTTATCGGGCGCGGGGGGCTACGAGCAGTACTTC. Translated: CASSLSGAGGYEQYF.

The CDR3 here is CASSYVRTLAATYEQYF. CDR3 nucleotides: TGTGCCAGCAGTTATGTGCGGACCCTAGCGGCTACCTACGAGCAGTACTTC. The rearrangement joins TRBV6-2 or TRBV6-3 to TRBJ2-7, with 7 bases matching TRBD2. Germline V gene data show CDR1 as MNHEY and CDR2 as SVGEGT. Trimming took 3 bases from V and 2 from J; bases not matched to a gene: 13. The CDR3 sequence is 17 residues long.

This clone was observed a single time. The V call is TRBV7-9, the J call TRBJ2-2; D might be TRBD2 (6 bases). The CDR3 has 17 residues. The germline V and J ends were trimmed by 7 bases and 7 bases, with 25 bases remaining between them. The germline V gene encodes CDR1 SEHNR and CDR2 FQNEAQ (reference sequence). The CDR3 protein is CASTSTGDARGYGELFF. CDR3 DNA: TGTGCCAGCACCTCCACCGGGGATGCCCGGGGGTACGGGGAGCTGTTTTTT.

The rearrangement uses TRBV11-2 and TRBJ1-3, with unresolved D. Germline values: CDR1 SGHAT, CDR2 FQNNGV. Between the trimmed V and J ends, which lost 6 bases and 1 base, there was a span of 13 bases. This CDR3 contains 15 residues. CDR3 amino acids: CASRIPEQSGNTIYF. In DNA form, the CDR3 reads TGTGCCAGCAGAATCCCCGAACAATCTGGAAACACCATATATTTT.

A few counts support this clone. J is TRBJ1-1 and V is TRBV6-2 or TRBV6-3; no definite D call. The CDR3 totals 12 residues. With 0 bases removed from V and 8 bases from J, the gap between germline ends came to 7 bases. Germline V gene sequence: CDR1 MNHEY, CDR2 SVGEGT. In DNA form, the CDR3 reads TGTGCCAGCAGTTACTCAATCTTGGAAGCTTTCTTT. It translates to CASSYSILEAFF.

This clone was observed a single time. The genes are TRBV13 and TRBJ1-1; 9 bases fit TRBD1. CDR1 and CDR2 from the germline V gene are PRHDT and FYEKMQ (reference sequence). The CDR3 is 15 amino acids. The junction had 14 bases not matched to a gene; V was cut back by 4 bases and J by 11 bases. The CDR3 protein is CASSYTPDRGYIAFF. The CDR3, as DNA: TGTGCCAGCAGCTACACTCCCGACAGGGGGTATATTGCTTTCTTT.

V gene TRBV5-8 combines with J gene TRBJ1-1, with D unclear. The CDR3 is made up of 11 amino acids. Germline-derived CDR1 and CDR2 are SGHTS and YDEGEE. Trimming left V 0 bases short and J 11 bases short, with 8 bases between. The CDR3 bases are TGTGCCAGCAGCTTGGTGGCTTCGGCTTTCTTT. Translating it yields CASSLVASAFF.

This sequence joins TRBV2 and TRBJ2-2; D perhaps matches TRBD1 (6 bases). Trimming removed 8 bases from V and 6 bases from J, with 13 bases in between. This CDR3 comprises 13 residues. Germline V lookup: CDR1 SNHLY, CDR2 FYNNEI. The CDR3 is CASHRVGAGELFF. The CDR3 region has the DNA TGTGCCAGCCACAGGGTGGGCGCCGGGGAGCTGTTTTTT.

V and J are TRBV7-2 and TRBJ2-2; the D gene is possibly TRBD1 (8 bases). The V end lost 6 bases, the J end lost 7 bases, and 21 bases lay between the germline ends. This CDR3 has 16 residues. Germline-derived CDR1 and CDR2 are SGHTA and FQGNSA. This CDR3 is CASRPTGGALIGELFF. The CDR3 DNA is TGTGCCAGCAGACCTACAGGGGGGGCTCTCATCGGGGAGCTGTTTTTT.

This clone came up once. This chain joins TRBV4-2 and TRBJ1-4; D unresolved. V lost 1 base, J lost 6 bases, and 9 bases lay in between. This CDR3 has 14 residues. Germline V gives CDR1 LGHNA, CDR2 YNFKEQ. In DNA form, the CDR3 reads TGTGCCAGCAGCCAAGTGGTGGCAGATGAAAAACTGTTTTTT. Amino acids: CASSQVVADEKLFF.

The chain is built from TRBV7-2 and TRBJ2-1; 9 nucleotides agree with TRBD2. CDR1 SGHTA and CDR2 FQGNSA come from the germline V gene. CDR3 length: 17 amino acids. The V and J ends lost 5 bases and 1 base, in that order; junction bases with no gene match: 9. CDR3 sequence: CASSRLGGGASYNEQFF. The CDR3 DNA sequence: TGTGCCAGCAGCCGGCTTGGCGGGGGGGCGTCCTACAATGAGCAGTTCTTC. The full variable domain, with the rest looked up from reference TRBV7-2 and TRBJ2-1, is GAGVSQSPSNKVTEKGKDVELRCDPISGHTALYWYRQSLGQGLEFLIYFQGNSAPDKSGLPSDRFSAERTGGSVSTLTIQRTQQEDSAVYLCASSRLGGGASYNEQFFGPGTRLTVL.

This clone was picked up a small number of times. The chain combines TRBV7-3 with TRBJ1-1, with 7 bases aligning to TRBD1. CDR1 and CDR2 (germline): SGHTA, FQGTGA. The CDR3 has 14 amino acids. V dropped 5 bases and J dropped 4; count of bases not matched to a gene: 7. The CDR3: CASSPTGYSTEAFF. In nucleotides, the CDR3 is TGTGCCAGCAGCCCGACAGGGTATTCCACTGAAGCTTTCTTT.

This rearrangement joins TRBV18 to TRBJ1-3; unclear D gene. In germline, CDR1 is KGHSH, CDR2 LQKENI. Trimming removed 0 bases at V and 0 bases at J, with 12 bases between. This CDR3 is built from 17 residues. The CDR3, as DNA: TGTGCCAGCTCACCACCAAACAACCAAGTCTCTGGAAACACCATATATTTT. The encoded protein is CASSPPNNQVSGNTIYF.

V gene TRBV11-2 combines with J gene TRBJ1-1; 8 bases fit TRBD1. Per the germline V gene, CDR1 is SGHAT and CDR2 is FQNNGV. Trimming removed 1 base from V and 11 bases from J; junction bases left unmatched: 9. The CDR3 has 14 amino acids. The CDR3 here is CASSLGTGGTKAFF. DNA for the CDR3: TGTGCCAGCAGCTTAGGTACAGGGGGAACCAAGGCTTTCTTT. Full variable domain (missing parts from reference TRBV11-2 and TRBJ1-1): EAGVAQSPRYKIIEKRQSVAFWCNPISGHATLYWYQQILGQGPKLLIQFQNNGVVDDSQLPKDRFSAERLKGVDSTLKIQPAKLEDSAVYLCASSLGTGGTKAFFGQGTRLTVV.